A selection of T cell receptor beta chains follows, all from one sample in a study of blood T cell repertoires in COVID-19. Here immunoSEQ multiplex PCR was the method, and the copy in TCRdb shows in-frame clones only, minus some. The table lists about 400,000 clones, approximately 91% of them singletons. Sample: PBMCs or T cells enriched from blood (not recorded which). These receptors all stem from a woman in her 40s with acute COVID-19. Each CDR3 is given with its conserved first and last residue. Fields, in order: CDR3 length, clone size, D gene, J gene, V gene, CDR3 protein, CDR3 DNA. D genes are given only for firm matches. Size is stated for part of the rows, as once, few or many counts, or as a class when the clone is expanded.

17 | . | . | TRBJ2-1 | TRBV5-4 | CASSLGRERKPYNEQFF | TGTGCCAGCAGCTTGGGGAGGGAACGAAAGCCTTACAATGAGCAGTTCTTC
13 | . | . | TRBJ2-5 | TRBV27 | CASSFRVQETQYF | TGTGCCAGCAGTTTCAGGGTCCAAGAGACCCAGTACTTC
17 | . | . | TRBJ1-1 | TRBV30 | CAWSPRLGPGAGTEAFF | TGTGCCTGGAGTCCCCGGTTGGGCCCGGGAGCAGGCACTGAAGCTTTCTTT
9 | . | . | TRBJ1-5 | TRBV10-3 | CATYQPQHF | TGTGCCACGTATCAGCCCCAGCATTTT
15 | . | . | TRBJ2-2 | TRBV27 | CASRGPGLDTGELFF | TGTGCCAGCAGGGGACCGGGACTGGACACCGGGGAGCTGTTTTTT
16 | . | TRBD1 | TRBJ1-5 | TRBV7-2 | CASSEFQGAGNQPQHF | TGTGCCAGCAGCGAATTCCAGGGGGCGGGCAATCAGCCCCAGCATTTT
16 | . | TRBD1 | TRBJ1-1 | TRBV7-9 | CASSLGTGRGNTEAFF | TGTGCCAGCAGCTTAGGGACAGGCCGAGGGAACACTGAAGCTTTCTTT
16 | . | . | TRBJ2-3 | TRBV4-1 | CASSQDRLVSTDTQYF | TGCGCCAGCAGCCAAGATAGACTAGTAAGCACAGATACGCAGTATTTT
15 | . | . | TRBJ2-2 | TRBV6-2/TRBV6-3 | CASSSNGGNTGELFF | TGTGCCAGCAGTTCAAACGGGGGGAACACCGGGGAGCTGTTTTTT
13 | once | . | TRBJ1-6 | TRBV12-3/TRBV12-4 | CASKELQVSPLHF | TGTGCCAGCAAAGAGCTTCAGGTCTCACCCCTCCACTTT
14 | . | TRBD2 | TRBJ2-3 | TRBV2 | CASTAGGRTDTQYF | TGTGCCAGCACCGCGGGGGGCCGCACAGATACGCAGTATTTT
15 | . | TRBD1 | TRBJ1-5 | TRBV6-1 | CASSEVRQGDQPQHF | TGTGCCAGCAGTGAAGTTCGACAGGGTGATCAGCCCCAGCATTTT
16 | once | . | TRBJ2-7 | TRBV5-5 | CASSLVWAGAAYEQYF | TGTGCCAGCAGCTTGGTCTGGGCGGGGGCTGCCTACGAGCAGTACTTC
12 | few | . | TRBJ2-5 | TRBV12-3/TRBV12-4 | CASSPGQETQYF | TGTGCCAGCTCTCCAGGACAAGAGACCCAGTACTTC
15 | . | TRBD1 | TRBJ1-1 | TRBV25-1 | CASSEIRDRVTEAFF | TGTGCCAGCAGTGAGATCCGGGACAGGGTGACTGAAGCTTTCTTT
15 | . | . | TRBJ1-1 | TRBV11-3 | CASSAGGGMNTEAFF | TGTGCCAGCAGCGCTGGAGGAGGGATGAACACTGAAGCTTTCTTT
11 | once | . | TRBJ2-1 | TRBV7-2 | CASSLSSEQFF | TGTGCCAGCAGCTTAAGTAGCGAGCAGTTCTTC
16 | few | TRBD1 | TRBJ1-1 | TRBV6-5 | CASSYSGRQGGTEAFF | TGTGCCAGCAGTTACTCGGGACGACAGGGCGGGACTGAAGCTTTCTTT
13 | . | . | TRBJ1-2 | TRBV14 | CASSRVRGYGYTF | TGTGCCAGCAGCCGAGTCAGAGGTTATGGCTACACCTTC
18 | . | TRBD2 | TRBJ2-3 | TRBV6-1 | CASSGLAGGLPESDTQYF | TGTGCCAGCAGTGGCCTAGCGGGGGGGCTTCCAGAGTCAGATACGCAGTATTTT
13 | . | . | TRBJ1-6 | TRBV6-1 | CASSDEVSSPLHF | TGTGCCAGCAGTGACGAGGTTTCTTCACCCCTCCACTTT
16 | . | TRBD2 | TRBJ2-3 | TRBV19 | CASRTTTSGVIEAQYF | TGTGCCAGTAGAACTACGACTAGCGGGGTAATCGAGGCGCAGTATTTT
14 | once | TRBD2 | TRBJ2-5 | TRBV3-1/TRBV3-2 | CASSWTSGVWTQYF | TGTGCCAGCAGTTGGACTAGCGGGGTTTGGACCCAGTACTTC
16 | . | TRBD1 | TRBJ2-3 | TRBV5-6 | CASSLGQGRYTDTQYF | TGTGCCAGCAGCTTGGGACAGGGGCGCTACACAGATACGCAGTATTTT
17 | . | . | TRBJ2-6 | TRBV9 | CASSGIARASGANVLTF | TGTGCCAGCAGCGGGATTGCGCGGGCCTCTGGGGCCAACGTCCTGACTTTC
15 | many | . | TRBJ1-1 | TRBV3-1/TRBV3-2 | CASSSRGFLNTEAFF | TGTGCCAGCAGCAGCCGGGGGTTCTTGAACACTGAAGCTTTCTTT
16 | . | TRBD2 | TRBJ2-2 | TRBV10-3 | CAISSRGSGDTGELFF | TGTGCCATCAGTTCCCGGGGAAGCGGGGACACCGGGGAGCTGTTTTTT
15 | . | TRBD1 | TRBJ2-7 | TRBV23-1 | CASSQSHRDSYEQYF | TGCGCCAGCAGTCAATCCCACCGGGACAGCTACGAGCAGTACTTC
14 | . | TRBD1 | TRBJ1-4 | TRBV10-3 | CATQDRERSEKLFF | TGTGCCACCCAGGACAGGGAAAGGAGTGAAAAACTGTTTTTT
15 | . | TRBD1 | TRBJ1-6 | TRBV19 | CASSSSGTGATPLHF | TGTGCCAGTAGTAGTTCCGGGACAGGGGCTACACCCCTCCACTTT
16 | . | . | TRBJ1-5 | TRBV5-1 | CATLMTRTPSNQPQHF | TGCGCCACCTTGATGACGCGGACACCTAGCAATCAGCCCCAGCATTTT
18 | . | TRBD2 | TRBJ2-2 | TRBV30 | CAWSAGAGGPLYTGELFF | TGTGCCTGGAGTGCGGGAGCGGGGGGGCCTTTGTACACCGGGGAGCTGTTTTTT
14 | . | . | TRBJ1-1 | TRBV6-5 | CASSYQQTNTEAFF | TGTGCCAGCAGTTACCAACAGACGAACACTGAAGCTTTCTTT
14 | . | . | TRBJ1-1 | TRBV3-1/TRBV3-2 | CASSQRGGVPEAFF | TGTGCCAGCAGCCAACGGGGGGGAGTGCCTGAAGCTTTCTTT
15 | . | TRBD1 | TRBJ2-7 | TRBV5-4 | CASSPRTGELYEQYF | TGTGCCAGCAGCCCCCGGACAGGGGAGCTTTACGAGCAGTACTTC
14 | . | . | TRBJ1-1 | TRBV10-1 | CASSGQGIGAEAFF | TGCGCCAGCAGTGGTCAGGGTATAGGTGCTGAAGCTTTCTTT
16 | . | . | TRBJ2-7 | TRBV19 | CASSIRVLKAGNEQYF | TGTGCCAGTAGTATTCGGGTTTTGAAGGCAGGGAACGAGCAGTACTTC
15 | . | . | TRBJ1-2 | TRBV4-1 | CASRALGGRGPGYTF | TGCGCCAGCAGGGCTTTGGGGGGGCGCGGTCCTGGCTACACCTTC
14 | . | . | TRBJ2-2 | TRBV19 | CASSEGGITGELFF | TGTGCCAGTTCTGAGGGCGGCATCACCGGGGAGCTGTTTTTT
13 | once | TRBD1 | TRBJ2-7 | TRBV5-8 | CASSQGTGNEQYF | TGTGCCAGCAGCCAAGGGACAGGCAACGAGCAGTACTTC
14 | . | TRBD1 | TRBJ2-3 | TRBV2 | CASSPGGLTDTQYF | TGTGCCAGCAGCCCAGGGGGTTTAACAGATACGCAGTATTTT
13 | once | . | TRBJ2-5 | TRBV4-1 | CASSRGAAETQYF | TGCGCCAGCAGCCGCGGGGCGGCGGAGACCCAGTACTTC
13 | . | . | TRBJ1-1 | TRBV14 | CASSQDHNTEAFF | TGTGCCAGCAGCCAAGATCATAACACTGAAGCTTTCTTT
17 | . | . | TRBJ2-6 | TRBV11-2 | CASSLFDRRPGANVLTF | TGTGCCAGCAGCTTATTCGACAGGAGGCCCGGGGCCAACGTCCTGACTTTC
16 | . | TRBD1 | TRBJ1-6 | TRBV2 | CASSLVGTGNNSPLHF | TGTGCCAGCAGCCTCGTCGGGACAGGGAATAATTCACCCCTCCACTTT
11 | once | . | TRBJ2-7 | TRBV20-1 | CSARTAYEQYF | TGCAGTGCTAGAACAGCCTACGAGCAGTACTTC
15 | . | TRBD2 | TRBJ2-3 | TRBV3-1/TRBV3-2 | CASSQIAGIGDTQYF | TGTGCCAGCAGCCAGATAGCGGGGATCGGGGATACGCAGTATTTT
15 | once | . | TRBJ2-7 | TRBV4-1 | CASSRIDGGPYEQYF | TGCGCCAGCAGCCGAATCGACGGGGGACCCTACGAGCAGTACTTC
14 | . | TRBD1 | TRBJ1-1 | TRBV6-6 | CASSYVSLRQGAFF | TGTGCCAGCAGTTACGTCTCTCTCAGACAGGGAGCTTTCTTT
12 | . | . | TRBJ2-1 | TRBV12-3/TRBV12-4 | CASSLLAFGQFF | TGTGCCAGCAGTTTATTGGCCTTTGGGCAGTTCTTC
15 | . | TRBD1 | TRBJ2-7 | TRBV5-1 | CASSPRQGVSYEQYF | TGCGCCAGCAGCCCGAGACAGGGGGTGTCCTACGAGCAGTACTTC
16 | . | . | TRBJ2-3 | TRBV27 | CASRVQGQTVTDTQYF | TGTGCCAGCAGAGTTCAAGGACAGACTGTCACAGATACGCAGTATTTT
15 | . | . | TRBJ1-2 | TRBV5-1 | CASSLGLGANYGYTF | TGCGCCAGCAGCTTGGGGCTGGGAGCTAACTATGGCTACACCTTC
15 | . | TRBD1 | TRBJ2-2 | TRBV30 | CAWTGTGGAYGELFF | TGTGCCTGGACCGGGACAGGGGGCGCCTACGGGGAGCTGTTTTTT
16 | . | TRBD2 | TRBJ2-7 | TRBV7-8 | CASSSSGLAKRYEQYF | TGTGCCAGCAGCAGCTCGGGACTAGCGAAACGCTACGAGCAGTACTTC
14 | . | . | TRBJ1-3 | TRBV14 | CASSQDNLQNTIYF | TGTGCCAGCAGCCAAGATAATCTGCAGAACACCATATATTTT
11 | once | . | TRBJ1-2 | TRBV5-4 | CASSLGPGGTF | TGTGCCAGCAGCTTGGGCCCCGGGGGAACCTTC
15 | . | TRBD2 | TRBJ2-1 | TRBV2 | CASFRRTSGTNEQFF | TGTGCCAGCTTTCGCAGGACTAGCGGAACTAATGAGCAGTTCTTC
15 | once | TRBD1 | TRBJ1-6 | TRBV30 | CAWSPGTAEDSPLHF | TGTGCCTGGAGTCCTGGGACAGCAGAGGACTCACCCCTCCACTTT